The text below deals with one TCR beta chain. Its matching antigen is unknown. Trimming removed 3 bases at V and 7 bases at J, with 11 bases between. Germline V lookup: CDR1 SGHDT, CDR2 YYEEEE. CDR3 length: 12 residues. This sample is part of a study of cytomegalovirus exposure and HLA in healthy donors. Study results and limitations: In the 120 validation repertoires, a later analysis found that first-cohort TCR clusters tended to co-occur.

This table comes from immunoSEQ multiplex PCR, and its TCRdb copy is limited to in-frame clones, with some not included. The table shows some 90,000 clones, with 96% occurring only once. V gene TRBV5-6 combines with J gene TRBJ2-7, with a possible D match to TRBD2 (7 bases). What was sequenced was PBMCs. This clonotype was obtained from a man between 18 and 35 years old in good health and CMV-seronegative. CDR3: CASSSGGSEQYF. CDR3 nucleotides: TGTGCCAGCAGCTCGGGGGGCTCGGAGCAGTACTTC.